These 17 T cell receptor beta chains originate from one sample sequenced in a study of metastatic and nonmetastatic thyroid tumors. Ahead of thyroid surgery, no patient had received treatment of any kind. TCRdb called clones again from the PCR reads with MiXCR. Among several thousand clones listed, 25% to 35% were seen once. Input material: tumor tissue. The receptor source for this set is a female donor with papillary thyroid cancer or a benign thyroid nodule (not recorded which). Some clones in this sample may be carry-over from other donors' samples.

The chain is built from TRBV5-1 and TRBJ2-7; 9 nucleotides align to TRBD1. V dropped 4 bases and J dropped 4; count of bases not matched to a gene: 12. The germline V gene has CDR1 SGHRS and CDR2 YFSETQ. This CDR3 contains 16 residues. The CDR3 loop reads CASSAAGTGFRYEQYF. The CDR3, as DNA: TGCGCCAGCAGCGCCGCCGGGACAGGGTTTAGGTACGAGCAGTACTTC.

Of note for this clone: An end of the junction does not agree with germline; a read error may underlie this. The genes are TRBV7-9 and TRBJ2-7; D uncertain. There are 15 residues in the CDR3. CDR1 is SEHNR, CDR2 FQNEAQ, per germline (reference sequence). DNA for the CDR3: TGTGCCAGCTCCCCTGTCGGCAGCTGCACCTACGAGCAATACTTC. This gives the protein CASSPVGSCTYEQYF.

With respect to this clone: Compared with germline, one end of the junction differs, possibly owing to a read error. This chain joins TRBV11-2 and TRBJ2-2; D may be TRBD2 (6 bases). CDR3 length: 18 amino acids. The germline V gene has CDR1 SGHAT and CDR2 FQNNGV. CDR3 nucleotides: TGTGCCAGCAGCTTAAGACTATCGGGACTCGCGAACACTGGGGAGCTGTTTTTT. It yields the protein CASSLRLSGLANTGELFF.

By frequency in the sample, this clone is medium-sized. V usage is TRBV28 and J usage is TRBJ1-6; D might be TRBD1 (5 bases). CDR1 is MDHEN, CDR2 SYDVKM, per germline. The CDR3 extends over 16 amino acids. V shed 5 bases and J shed 6 bases, with 17 bases lying between them. In nucleotides, the CDR3 is TGTGCCAGCAGTCCCGGCGGGGCAGGGCGTAATTCACCCCTCCACTTT. This gives the protein CASSPGGAGRNSPLHF.

The rearrangement links TRBV20-1 to TRBJ2-7; 9 bases are shared with TRBD1. With 5 bases clipped from V and 3 bases from J, the junction kept 5 bases outside the gene matches. Germline CDR1 is DFQATT and CDR2 is SNEGSKA (reference sequence). This CDR3 contains 13 residues. The CDR3 is CSAHPGQGYEQYF. The CDR3 DNA reads TGCAGTGCTCATCCGGGACAGGGCTACGAGCAGTACTTC.

This chain uses TRBV5-1 with TRBJ2-7, with 12 bases that match TRBD1. Looked up from germline, CDR1 is SGHRS and CDR2 is YFSETQ. This CDR3 region has 14 residues. V shed 6 bases and J 4 bases; nucleotides not matched to a gene: 5. CDR3 bases: TGCGCCAGCACAAGGGACAGGGGGCTTTACGAGCAGTACTTC. This codes for CASTRDRGLYEQYF.

This clone was detected ten times or more. J is TRBJ2-1 and V is TRBV5-1, with D unresolved. The V end was cut by 1 base, the J end by 5 bases, with 4 bases between. Germline V lookup: CDR1 SGHRS, CDR2 YFSETQ. The CDR3 covers 12 residues. CDR3 protein: CASSLFDNEQFF. CDR3 in DNA: TGCGCCAGCAGCTTGTTTGACAATGAGCAGTTCTTC.

This clone is classed as medium-sized. The chain couples TRBV2 to TRBJ2-7; 8 bases are shared with TRBD1. The germline V gene has CDR1 SNHLY and CDR2 FYNNEI. Trimming at V came to 8 bases and at J to 12 bases, leaving 15 bases not matched to a gene. The CDR3 is 13 residues long. The CDR3 sequence is CASYLQPGQAWYF. The CDR3 nucleotides read TGTGCCAGCTACCTACAACCGGGACAGGCTTGGTACTTC.

In DNA form, the CDR3 reads TGTGCCAGCAGCCCATATACAGGGGTGGATGAAGCTTTCTTT. Its translation: CASSPYTGVDEAFF. The chain is built from TRBV7-9 and TRBJ1-1; 7 bases align to TRBD1. Germline V gene data show CDR1 as SEHNR and CDR2 as FQNEAQ (reference sequence). The CDR3 runs to 14 residues. With 5 bases clipped from V and 7 bases from J, the junction kept 10 bases outside the gene matches.

This clone counts as medium-sized. CDR3 in amino acids: CASSERAYNEQFF. The DNA for the CDR3 is TGTGCCAGCAGTGAAAGGGCGTACAATGAGCAGTTCTTC. The chain uses TRBV2 and TRBJ2-1; D ambiguous. Trimming stripped 2 bases from V and 4 bases from J, with 6 bases between. Germline CDR1 is SNHLY and CDR2 is FYNNEI. The CDR3 loop spans 13 amino acids.

This clone was seen a handful of times. This rearrangement joins TRBV12-3 or TRBV12-4 to TRBJ2-7, with a weak D call TRBD2 (6 bases). The CDR3 is 13 residues long. CDR3 loop: CATRRRGTYEQYF. The CDR3 bases are TGTGCTACGCGACGGCGGGGAACCTACGAGCAGTACTTC.

In its sample, this clone is medium-sized. This chain links TRBV18 with TRBJ1-3; a weak D match, TRBD1 (5 bases). Germline loops: CDR1 KGHSH, CDR2 LQKENI. Trimming removed 2 bases from V and 6 bases from J, with 17 bases in between. The CDR3 is 16 residues long. CDR3: CASSPFVRGPKNTIYF. Here the CDR3 DNA reads TGTGCCAGCTCACCATTCGTGAGGGGCCCGAAAAACACCATATATTTT.

By share, this clone counts as medium-sized (0.01 to 0.1%). In DNA, the CDR3 is TGTGCCAGCAGTGCCACAGGGGAGGGGAATGAAAAACTGTTTTTT. It is translated as CASSATGEGNEKLFF. V is TRBV6-4 and J is TRBJ1-4, with 7 bases matching TRBD1. The CDR3 is 15 residues long. Trimming removed 4 bases from V and 5 bases from J; junction bases left unmatched: 7. CDR1 is MRHNA and CDR2 is SNTAGT in the germline V gene.

This clone was recorded many times. The chain uses TRBV2 and TRBJ2-5, with TRBD2 matching over 11 bases. This CDR3 contains 17 residues. V gave up 1 base and J gave up 3 bases; unmatched junction bases: 7. Germline V gene lookup returns CDR1 SNHLY and CDR2 FYNNEI. This CDR3 reads CASSEGTTSGGKETQYF. The DNA of the CDR3 is TGTGCCAGCAGTGAAGGGACAACTAGCGGGGGAAAAGAGACCCAGTACTTC.

This clone came up once. The chain links TRBV20-1 to TRBJ2-5; tentatively, D is TRBD1 (5 bases). Trimming took 0 bases from V and 4 from J, leaving 12 bases between them. Germline lookup yields CDR1 DFQATT and CDR2 SNEGSKA (reference sequence). The CDR3 loop spans 14 amino acids. As DNA, the CDR3 is TGCAGTGCTAGAGATGGGGCTAGACTAGAGACCCAGTACTTC. Its protein is CSARDGARLETQYF.

Many counts were recorded for this clone. CDR3 sequence reads: CASGRRSGAGGKSYEQYF. Written as DNA, the CDR3 is TGTGCCAGCGGGAGGAGGAGCGGAGCGGGGGGTAAATCCTACGAGCAGTACTTC. This rearrangement joins TRBV2 to TRBJ2-7; 9 bases agree with TRBD2. The CDR3 contains 18 residues. J lost 1 base, V lost 8 bases, and 18 bases had no gene match. Germline loops: CDR1 SNHLY, CDR2 FYNNEI.

J is TRBJ1-1 and V is TRBV7-8; 7 bases line up with TRBD1. The CDR3 consists of 17 residues. J lost 1 base, V lost 5 bases, and 13 bases had no gene match. Germline V lookup: CDR1 SGHVS, CDR2 FQNEAQ. In DNA, the CDR3 is TGTGCCAGCAGCGGAGGGGGCGACCGCCCGGCGAACACTGAAGCTTTCTTT. Encoded protein: CASSGGGDRPANTEAFF. Full variable domain (remainder filled in from reference TRBV7-8 and TRBJ1-1): GAGVSQSPRYKVAKRGQDVALRCDPISGHVSLFWYQQALGQGPEFLTYFQNEAQLDKSGLPSDRFFAERPEGSVSTLKIQRTQQEDSAVYLCASSGGGDRPANTEAFFGQGTRLTVV.